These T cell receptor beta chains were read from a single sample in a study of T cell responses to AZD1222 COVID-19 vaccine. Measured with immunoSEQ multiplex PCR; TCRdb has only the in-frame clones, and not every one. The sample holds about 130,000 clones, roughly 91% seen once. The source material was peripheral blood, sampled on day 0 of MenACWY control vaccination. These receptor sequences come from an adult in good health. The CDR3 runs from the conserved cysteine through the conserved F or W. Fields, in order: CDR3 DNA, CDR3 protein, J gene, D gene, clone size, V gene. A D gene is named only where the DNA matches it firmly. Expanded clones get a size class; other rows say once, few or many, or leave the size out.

cdr3_nt: TGTGCCAGCAGTACCGGTGGGGGCACTGAAGCTTTCTTT
cdr3_aa: CASSTGGGTEAFF
j_call: TRBJ1-1
d_call: -
clone_size: -
v_call: TRBV28

cdr3_nt: TGTGCCAGCAGTAAGACAGTCCTCCTAGGCGAGCAGTACTTC
cdr3_aa: CASSKTVLLGEQYF
j_call: TRBJ2-7
d_call: -
clone_size: once
v_call: TRBV6-5

cdr3_nt: TGTGCCAGCAGCTATGGGGGGCCTGAAGCTTTCTTT
cdr3_aa: CASSYGGPEAFF
j_call: TRBJ1-1
d_call: -
clone_size: -
v_call: TRBV5-4

cdr3_nt: TGTGCCAGCAGTGACTCAGTGCGGGGGGGATCCCCAACCGGTGAGCAGTTCTTC
cdr3_aa: CASSDSVRGGSPTGEQFF
j_call: TRBJ2-1
d_call: TRBD2
clone_size: -
v_call: TRBV6-4

cdr3_nt: TGTGCCAGCAGCTTACGATCGCAGGCAAACACTGAAGCTTTCTTT
cdr3_aa: CASSLRSQANTEAFF
j_call: TRBJ1-1
d_call: -
clone_size: -
v_call: TRBV7-8

cdr3_nt: TGCGCCAGCAGCTCCCGCCCCTATAGCGGGAGGGAAGAGACCCAGTACTTC
cdr3_aa: CASSSRPYSGREETQYF
j_call: TRBJ2-5
d_call: TRBD2
clone_size: -
v_call: TRBV5-1

cdr3_nt: TGTGCCAGCAGCCAGAGCCGGGACAGGGACTACGAGCAGTACTTC
cdr3_aa: CASSQSRDRDYEQYF
j_call: TRBJ2-7
d_call: TRBD1
clone_size: -
v_call: TRBV11-3

cdr3_nt: TGTGCCAGCAGTGACAACCCCACTAGCGAGCAGTTCTTC
cdr3_aa: CASSDNPTSEQFF
j_call: TRBJ2-1
d_call: -
clone_size: once
v_call: TRBV6-4

cdr3_nt: TGTGCCAGCAGTCCAAGTCGGGGTAAAATGAACACTGAAGCTTTCTTT
cdr3_aa: CASSPSRGKMNTEAFF
j_call: TRBJ1-1
d_call: -
clone_size: -
v_call: TRBV3-1/TRBV3-2

cdr3_nt: TGTGCCAGCAGCTTAGTAACGGGTATGAACACTGAAGCTTTCTTT
cdr3_aa: CASSLVTGMNTEAFF
j_call: TRBJ1-1
d_call: -
clone_size: -
v_call: TRBV7-9

cdr3_nt: TGTGCCAGCAGTCCAGGGGGCTCCAACTATGGCTACACCTTC
cdr3_aa: CASSPGGSNYGYTF
j_call: TRBJ1-2
d_call: TRBD1
clone_size: -
v_call: TRBV6-5

cdr3_nt: TGTGCCAGCAGGCGATACAATGAGCAGTTCTTC
cdr3_aa: CASRRYNEQFF
j_call: TRBJ2-1
d_call: -
clone_size: -
v_call: TRBV2

cdr3_nt: TGCGCCAGCAGTCGACAGAGAAGCTCCTACAATGAGCAGTTCTTC
cdr3_aa: CASSRQRSSYNEQFF
j_call: TRBJ2-1
d_call: -
clone_size: -
v_call: TRBV5-1

cdr3_nt: TGTGCCAGCAGCCAATTGCAGGGGATTTCTCGGGGCTACACCTTC
cdr3_aa: CASSQLQGISRGYTF
j_call: TRBJ1-2
d_call: -
clone_size: -
v_call: TRBV16

cdr3_nt: TGCGCCAGCAGTAATGGACAGGGTACAGTCTACGAGCAGTACTTC
cdr3_aa: CASSNGQGTVYEQYF
j_call: TRBJ2-7
d_call: TRBD1
clone_size: -
v_call: TRBV5-1

cdr3_nt: TGTGCCAGCAGCGCCCGGGACAGGGGTAATGAAAAACTGTTTTTT
cdr3_aa: CASSARDRGNEKLFF
j_call: TRBJ1-4
d_call: TRBD1
clone_size: -
v_call: TRBV7-2

cdr3_nt: TGTGCCAGCAGCTTAGACAGGTCCTACAATGAGCAGTTCTTC
cdr3_aa: CASSLDRSYNEQFF
j_call: TRBJ2-1
d_call: -
clone_size: -
v_call: TRBV7-3

cdr3_nt: TGTGCCAGCAGCCAAGATTGGGCAGGGGGAAATTCTGAAGCTTTCTTT
cdr3_aa: CASSQDWAGGNSEAFF
j_call: TRBJ1-1
d_call: TRBD1
clone_size: -
v_call: TRBV3-1/TRBV3-2

cdr3_nt: TGTGCCAGCAGCCCCTGGACAGGGGAGCGTGGCTACACCTTC
cdr3_aa: CASSPWTGERGYTF
j_call: TRBJ1-2
d_call: TRBD1
clone_size: few
v_call: TRBV5-6

cdr3_nt: TGTGCCAGCAGCTCCAGGACTGTCCCCTACGAGCAGTACTTC
cdr3_aa: CASSSRTVPYEQYF
j_call: TRBJ2-7
d_call: -
clone_size: -
v_call: TRBV5-5

cdr3_nt: TGTGCCAGCAGCTCACTCGAGGGACAGGGGAGATCACCCCTCCACTTT
cdr3_aa: CASSSLEGQGRSPLHF
j_call: TRBJ1-6
d_call: TRBD1
clone_size: -
v_call: TRBV7-9

cdr3_nt: TGTGCCAGCAGCTCTCCGGGACAGGATCATTTTGAGAACACTGAAGCTTTCTTT
cdr3_aa: CASSSPGQDHFENTEAFF
j_call: TRBJ1-1
d_call: TRBD1
clone_size: -
v_call: TRBV13

cdr3_nt: TGCGCCAGCAGCTCGGGACTAGCGGGAGGGCGGGATACGCAGTATTTT
cdr3_aa: CASSSGLAGGRDTQYF
j_call: TRBJ2-3
d_call: TRBD2
clone_size: -
v_call: TRBV5-1

cdr3_nt: TGTGCCAGCAGTTTATATCAGGAGAGGGGCACTAATGAAAAACTGTTTTTT
cdr3_aa: CASSLYQERGTNEKLFF
j_call: TRBJ1-4
d_call: -
clone_size: -
v_call: TRBV28

cdr3_nt: TGTGCCAGCAGCTTAGAATCCCAAGCTTTCTTT
cdr3_aa: CASSLESQAFF
j_call: TRBJ1-1
d_call: -
clone_size: -
v_call: TRBV7-9

cdr3_nt: TGTGCCAGCCATGCGGGGTACGAGCAGTACTTC
cdr3_aa: CASHAGYEQYF
j_call: TRBJ2-7
d_call: -
clone_size: -
v_call: TRBV6-5

cdr3_nt: TGTGCCAGCAGTTACTCTGCGGGAGGGCCCTACGAGCAGTACTTC
cdr3_aa: CASSYSAGGPYEQYF
j_call: TRBJ2-7
d_call: TRBD2
clone_size: -
v_call: TRBV6-6

cdr3_nt: TGTGCCAGCAGTCTATCCCCACGGGAGCCCTCTAACTATGGCTACACCTTC
cdr3_aa: CASSLSPREPSNYGYTF
j_call: TRBJ1-2
d_call: -
clone_size: -
v_call: TRBV28

cdr3_nt: TGTGCCAGCAGCGGACAGGGGGCGAGTTATGGCTACACCTTC
cdr3_aa: CASSGQGASYGYTF
j_call: TRBJ1-2
d_call: TRBD1
clone_size: once
v_call: TRBV7-9